The 25 T cell receptor beta chains in this list originate from one sample, sequenced in a study of cytomegalovirus exposure and HLA in healthy donors. Primers: 60 Vbeta forward and 13 Jbeta reverse. Data came from immunoSEQ multiplex PCR; TCRdb stores just in-frame clones and leaves some out. The top ten clones hold 2% to 2.5% of a sample with hundreds of thousands of clones, approximately 70% of them seen once. The sample comprised PBMCs. These TCRs come from a female donor in good health and CMV-seronegative.

The chain couples TRBV6-6 to TRBJ1-5; D call uncertain. CDR3 length equals 15 residues. Germline assignment: CDR1 MNHNY and CDR2 SVGAGI (reference sequence). V was cut by 0 bases and J by 2 bases, with 8 bases left in between. CDR3 sequence: CASSYSGPGNQPQHF. The CDR3 DNA is TGTGCCAGCAGTTACTCTGGGCCCGGCAATCAGCCCCAGCATTTT.

J is TRBJ1-2 and V is TRBV7-9; TRBD1 agrees at 10 bases. The J segment lost 7 bases and the V segment lost 3 bases, leaving 2 bases of the junction unmatched. Germline values: CDR1 SEHNR, CDR2 FQNEAQ (reference sequence). The CDR3 is made up of 13 amino acids. CDR3 protein: CASSFGTGVGYTF. CDR3 nucleotide sequence: TGTGCCAGCAGCTTCGGGACAGGGGTTGGCTACACCTTC. The full variable domain, its missing parts supplied by reference TRBV7-9 and TRBJ1-2, is DTGVSQNPRHKITKRGQNVTFRCDPISEHNRLYWYRQTLGQGPEFLTYFQNEAQLEKSRLLSDRFSAERPKGSFSTLEIQRTEQGDSAMYLCASSFGTGVGYTFGSGTRLTVV.

The chain joins TRBV30 to TRBJ1-1, with D possibly being TRBD1 (6 bases). The CDR3 spans 12 residues. Trimming stripped 7 bases from V and 7 bases from J, with 16 bases between. Germline V gene sequence: CDR1 GTSNPN, CDR2 SVGIG (reference sequence). Here the CDR3 reads CASTTGSSEAFF. CDR3 nucleotides: TGTGCCTCCACGACAGGCTCCAGTGAAGCTTTCTTT.

CDR3 nucleotide sequence: TGCAGCGTTTTGCGGACAGGAGAGAACACTGAAGCTTTCTTT. As protein: CSVLRTGENTEAFF. The V call is TRBV29-1, the J call TRBJ1-1; 7 nucleotides align to TRBD1. J gave up 1 base and V 5 bases, and 7 bases lay outside the gene matches. The CDR3 length is 14 residues. Germline V gives CDR1 SQVTM, CDR2 ANQGSEA.

The V and J genes are TRBV25-1 and TRBJ1-2, with 8 nucleotides matching TRBD1. V was clipped by 1 base and J by 3 bases; unmatched bases: 4. The germline V gene encodes CDR1 MGHDK and CDR2 SYGVNS. CDR3 length: 15 amino acids. This CDR3 is CASSELGTGYYGYTF. The CDR3 coding sequence is TGTGCCAGCAGTGAATTAGGGACAGGATACTATGGCTACACCTTC.

This clone was recorded once. The chain carries TRBV5-4 and TRBJ2-5, with TRBD1 matching over 9 bases. The CDR3 is made up of 12 amino acids. Germline loops: CDR1 SGHNT, CDR2 YYREEE (reference sequence). V lost 4 bases and J lost 13; bases outside the gene matches: 8. The CDR3 sequence: CASSLGGDRVYF. CDR3 in DNA: TGTGCCAGCAGCCTCGGCGGGGACAGGGTGTACTTC. The entire variable domain, with the rest obtained from reference TRBV5-4 and TRBJ2-5, is as follows: ETGVTQSPTHLIKTRGQQVTLRCSSQSGHNTVSWYQQALGQGPQFIFQYYREEENGRGNFPPRFSGLQFPNYSSELNVNALELDDSALYLCASSLGGDRVYFGPGTRLLVL.

This chain joins TRBV4-1 and TRBJ2-7; 11 bases agree with TRBD1. The CDR3 runs 15 residues. Looked up from germline, CDR1 is MGHRA and CDR2 is YSYEKL. Losses at the gene ends were 1 base for V and 4 bases for J; bases not matched to a gene: 3. The CDR3 loop is CASSQGRDRGYEQYF. In nucleotides, the CDR3 is TGCGCCAGCAGCCAAGGCCGGGACAGGGGGTACGAGCAGTACTTC.

The V call is TRBV9, the J call TRBJ2-3; TRBD1 aligns across 8 bases. Germline V gene sequence: CDR1 SGDLS, CDR2 YYNGEE. This CDR3 is 15 amino acids long. With 4 bases clipped from V and 2 bases from J, the junction kept 6 bases outside the gene matches. This CDR3 is CASSTGGVHTDTQYF. DNA for the CDR3: TGTGCCAGCAGCACAGGGGGTGTACACACAGATACGCAGTATTTT.

The chain links TRBV28 to TRBJ2-7, with TRBD2 as a possible D gene (5 bases). This CDR3 region has 12 residues. V lost 6 bases to trimming and J lost 3 bases, with 9 bases between them. In germline, CDR1 is MDHEN, CDR2 SYDVKM. The CDR3 DNA sequence: TGTGCCAGCAGCGGCGGGTTCTACGAGCAGTACTTC. Translation: CASSGGFYEQYF.

Worth noting for this clone: At one of its ends the junction is not consistent with the germline gene, which may arise from a read error. The chain couples TRBV7-9 to TRBJ2-5; perhaps TRBD1 as D (5 bases). CDR3 size: 13 residues. Germline V gene data show CDR1 as SEHNR and CDR2 as FQNEAQ (reference sequence). The CDR3 DNA follows: TGTTCCAGCAGCATCCCAGGGTCGGAGACCCAGTACTTC. It yields the protein CSSSIPGSETQYF.

The V and J genes are TRBV2 and TRBJ1-6; 12 bases map to TRBD1. This CDR3 comprises 14 residues. Germline CDR1 is SNHLY and CDR2 is FYNNEI. V dropped 6 bases and J dropped 10; count of bases not matched to a gene: 4. The CDR3 DNA is TGTGCCAGCAGGGCCGGGACAGGGGGCTCACCCCTCCACTTT. Translating gives CASRAGTGGSPLHF.

This clone is a singleton in its sample. The chain carries TRBV5-1 and TRBJ1-2, with 7 bases lining up with TRBD1. The CDR3 is 14 amino acids. Germline loops: CDR1 SGHRS, CDR2 YFSETQ. The V gene end was trimmed by 4 bases and the J gene end by 2 bases; junction bases not matched to a gene: 5. CDR3 protein: CASSPMTGNYGYTF. The CDR3 DNA follows: TGCGCCAGCAGCCCCATGACAGGGAACTATGGCTACACCTTC. The entire variable domain, with the rest obtained from reference TRBV5-1 and TRBJ1-2, is as follows: KAGVTQTPRYLIKTRGQQVTLSCSPISGHRSVSWYQQTPGQGLQFLFEYFSETQRNKGNFPGRFSGRQFSNSRSEMNVSTLELGDSALYLCASSPMTGNYGYTFGSGTRLTVV.

This clone has only one observation. V is TRBV7-9 and J is TRBJ1-1; D is unresolved. The CDR3 contains 15 residues. V was clipped by 4 bases and J by 5 bases, with 17 bases between them. The V gene's germline CDR1 is SEHNR and CDR2 FQNEAQ (reference sequence). The CDR3 coding sequence is TGTGCCAGCAGCTCTGGAACGGGGATGCGGACTGAAGCTTTCTTT. Translated, it gives CASSSGTGMRTEAFF.

The chain combines TRBV30 with TRBJ1-2, with TRBD1 identical over 12 bases. CDR3 length: 14 amino acids. With 4 bases clipped from V and 4 bases from J, the junction kept 4 bases outside the gene matches. Germline lookup yields CDR1 GTSNPN and CDR2 SVGIG (reference sequence). CDR3 protein: CAWIRDRGPYGYTF. CDR3 nucleotide sequence: TGTGCCTGGATCAGGGACAGGGGGCCCTATGGCTACACCTTC.

The rearrangement joins TRBV6-5 to TRBJ2-3; 10 positions agree with TRBD1. CDR1 MNHEY and CDR2 SVGAGI come from the germline V gene. CDR3 length: 15 residues. J gave up 4 bases and V 4 bases, and 5 bases lay outside the gene matches. The CDR3 loop reads CASSSLTGGPDTQYF. Written as DNA, the CDR3 is TGTGCCAGCAGTTCTCTGACAGGGGGCCCAGATACGCAGTATTTT.

This clone was observed a few times. This chain uses TRBV21-1 with TRBJ2-7; the D call TRBD1 from the table was never checked on the DNA. TRBV21-1 is noted as a pseudogene. The CDR3 sequence is 15 residues long. The DNA for the CDR3 is TGTGCCAGCAGCAAAGGGGGGACAGGGTCCTACGAGCAGTACTTC. Protein product: CASSKGGTGSYEQYF.

The gene calls are TRBV5-1 and TRBJ2-1; no clear D. The CDR3 extends over 13 amino acids. V lost 4 bases and J lost 7, with 12 bases in between. CDR1 is SGHRS and CDR2 is YFSETQ in the germline V gene. CDR3 protein: CASSVTSLNEQFF. Here the CDR3 DNA reads TGCGCCAGCAGCGTGACTTCCCTAAATGAGCAGTTCTTC. The full variable domain, with the rest looked up from reference TRBV5-1 and TRBJ2-1, is KAGVTQTPRYLIKTRGQQVTLSCSPISGHRSVSWYQQTPGQGLQFLFEYFSETQRNKGNFPGRFSGRQFSNSRSEMNVSTLELGDSALYLCASSVTSLNEQFFGPGTRLTVL.

J is TRBJ2-7 and V is TRBV7-3; TRBD2 aligns across 7 bases. Per the germline V gene, CDR1 is SGHTA and CDR2 is FQGTGA. V lost 3 bases and J lost 4; bases outside the gene matches: 3. This CDR3 is 13 amino acids long. In DNA, the CDR3 is TGTGCCAGCAGCTTCCGCGGGGGTTACGAGCAGTACTTC. This encodes CASSFRGGYEQYF.

This chain uses TRBV11-3 with TRBJ1-1, with 7 bases identical to TRBD1. The CDR3 is 13 amino acids. V lost 5 bases to trimming and J lost 8 bases; unmatched junction nucleotides: 8. Germline CDR1 reads SGHNT; CDR2 reads YENEEA. The chain's CDR3 is CASSPRGSEEAFF. CDR3 in DNA: TGTGCCAGCAGCCCCAGGGGGTCAGAAGAAGCTTTCTTT.

This clone has only one observation. This chain connects TRBV2 to TRBJ2-7; 10 bases match TRBD2. Per the germline V gene, CDR1 is SNHLY and CDR2 is FYNNEI. This CDR3 has 14 amino acids. Trimming cost V 6 bases and J 5 bases; bases outside gene matches: 7. CDR3 nucleotide sequence: TGTGCCAGCAGGCTTCTAGCGGGAGCTGACGAGCAGTACTTC. It codes for CASRLLAGADEQYF.

This clone has more than one count but fewer than ten. The chain carries TRBV28 and TRBJ2-5, with D possibly TRBD1 on 6 matching bases. The J call is in doubt because the DNA end fits TRBJ2-7 better. Germline V gene lookup returns CDR1 MDHEN and CDR2 SYDVKM. The CDR3 loop spans 13 amino acids. CDR3 amino acids: CASSLDRPYEQYF. The DNA for the CDR3 is TGTGCCAGCAGTCTAGACAGGCCCTACGAGCAGTACTTC.

The chain recombines TRBV5-6 with TRBJ2-3; 10 bases match TRBD1. Germline CDR1 SGHDT, CDR2 YYEEEE. V was pared by 3 bases and J by 6 bases, with 4 bases of the junction left unmatched. CDR3 size: 14 residues. CDR3 amino acids: CASSYGTGADTQYF. The CDR3 DNA reads TGTGCCAGCAGCTACGGGACAGGGGCGGATACGCAGTATTTT. Drawing the rest from reference TRBV5-6 and TRBJ2-3, the complete variable domain is DAGVTQSPTHLIKTRGQQVTLRCSPKSGHDTVSWYQQALGQGPQFIFQYYEEEERQRGNFPDRFSGHQFPNYSSELNVNALLLGDSALYLCASSYGTGADTQYFGPGTRLTVL.

This rearrangement joins TRBV5-6 to TRBJ2-7, with TRBD1 matching 11 bases. The J segment lost 3 bases and the V segment lost 0 bases, leaving 2 bases of the junction unmatched. The CDR3 loop spans 15 amino acids. CDR1 is SGHDT, CDR2 YYEEEE, per germline. CDR3 protein: CASSLEGQGVYEQYF. The CDR3 DNA reads as TGTGCCAGCAGCTTGGAGGGACAGGGGGTCTACGAGCAGTACTTC.

The chain couples TRBV2 to TRBJ2-5; 8 nucleotides align to TRBD1. The J call may be wrong; the DNA end is better matched by TRBJ2-7. Germline loops: CDR1 SNHLY, CDR2 FYNNEI. This CDR3 contains 14 residues. CDR3 coding DNA: TGTGCCAGCAGTCCACGGACAGGGAGCTACGAGCAGTACTTC. Amino acids: CASSPRTGSYEQYF.

The V gene is TRBV10-3, the J gene TRBJ2-3; 9 nucleotides align to TRBD1. The V segment lost 11 bases and the J segment 10 bases; nucleotides outside the gene matches: 13. The CDR3 runs to 13 residues. Germline-derived CDR1 and CDR2 are ENHRY and SYGVKD. CDR3 protein: CAVTGGTESSQYF. The CDR3 bases are TGTGCCGTCACAGGGGGCACGGAATCTTCGCAGTATTTT.